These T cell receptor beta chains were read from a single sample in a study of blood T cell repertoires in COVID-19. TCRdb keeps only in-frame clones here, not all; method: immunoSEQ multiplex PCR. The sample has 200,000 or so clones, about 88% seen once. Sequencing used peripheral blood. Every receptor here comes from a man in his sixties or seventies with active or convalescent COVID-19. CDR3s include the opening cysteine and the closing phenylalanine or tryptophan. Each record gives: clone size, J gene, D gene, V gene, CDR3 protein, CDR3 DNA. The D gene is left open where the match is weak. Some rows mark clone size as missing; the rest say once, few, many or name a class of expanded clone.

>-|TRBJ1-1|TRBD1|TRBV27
CASRDRGQGTEAFF
TGTGCCAGCCGGGACAGGGGGCAGGGCACTGAAGCTTTCTTT
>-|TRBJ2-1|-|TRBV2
CASRKTGTLTYNEQFF
TGTGCCAGCAGAAAGACCGGGACACTGACCTACAATGAGCAGTTCTTC
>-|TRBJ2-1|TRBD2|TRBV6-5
CASSPGLAYNEQFF
TGTGCCAGCAGCCCGGGACTAGCCTACAATGAGCAGTTCTTC
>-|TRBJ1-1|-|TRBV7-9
CASIRQGLDSFMNTEAFF
TGTGCCAGCATTCGGCAGGGTCTTGATTCTTTCATGAACACTGAAGCTTTCTTT
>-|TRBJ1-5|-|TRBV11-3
CASRGQPQHF
TGTGCCAGCCGCGGCCAGCCCCAGCATTTT
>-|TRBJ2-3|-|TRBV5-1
CASSLIPTGTDTQYF
TGCGCCAGCAGCTTGATTCCGACAGGCACAGATACGCAGTATTTT
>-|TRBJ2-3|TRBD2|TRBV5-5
CASSLAIAGDTDTQYF
TGTGCCAGCAGCTTGGCCATAGCGGGAGACACAGATACGCAGTATTTT
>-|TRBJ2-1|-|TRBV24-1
CATSGHLEGQFF
TGTGCCACCAGTGGCCACCTGGAGGGGCAGTTCTTC
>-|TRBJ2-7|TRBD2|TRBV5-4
CASSLVGTNYEQYF
TGTGCCAGCAGCTTGGTGGGGACTAACTACGAGCAGTACTTC
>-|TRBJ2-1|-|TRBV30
CAWSGSVNEQFF
TGTGCCTGGAGTGGAAGCGTAAATGAGCAGTTCTTC
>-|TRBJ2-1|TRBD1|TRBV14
CASSQDFRTGVEQFF
TGTGCCAGCAGCCAAGATTTCAGGACAGGGGTTGAGCAGTTCTTC
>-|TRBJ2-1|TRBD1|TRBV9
CASSHGQGSYNEQFF
TGTGCCAGCAGCCACGGACAGGGGTCCTACAATGAGCAGTTCTTC
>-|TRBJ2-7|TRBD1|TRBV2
CASNAGGNPTYEQYF
TGTGCCAGCAATGCAGGGGGAAATCCAACCTACGAGCAGTACTTC
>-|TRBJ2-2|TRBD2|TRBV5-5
CASSSSGGAIGELFF
TGTGCCAGCAGCTCCAGCGGGGGGGCGATCGGGGAGCTGTTTTTT
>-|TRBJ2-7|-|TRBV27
CASSFQGRYEQYF
TGTGCCAGCAGTTTCCAGGGGCGCTACGAGCAGTACTTC
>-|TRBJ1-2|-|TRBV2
CARTGYGQDGYTF
TGTGCCAGGACTGGGTATGGACAAGATGGCTACACCTTC
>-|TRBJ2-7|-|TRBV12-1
CASSPRPRRVDEQYF
TGTGCCAGCAGCCCCCGGCCTAGGCGGGTGGACGAGCAGTACTTC
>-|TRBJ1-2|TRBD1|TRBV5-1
CASSYGTGALGGGYTF
TGCGCCAGCAGCTACGGGACAGGGGCCCTAGGAGGCGGCTACACCTTC
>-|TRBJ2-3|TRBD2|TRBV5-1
CASSLAGGRTDTQYF
TGCGCCAGCAGCTTGGCGGGAGGGCGTACAGATACGCAGTATTTT
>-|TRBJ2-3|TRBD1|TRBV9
CASSVATTGVLADTQYF
TGTGCCAGCAGCGTAGCTACGACAGGGGTTTTGGCAGATACGCAGTATTTT
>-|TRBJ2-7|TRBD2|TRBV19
CASTRTSGRDYEQYF
TGTGCCAGCACAAGGACTAGCGGAAGGGACTACGAGCAGTACTTC
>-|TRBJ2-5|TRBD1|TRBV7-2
CASSFSTGGWETQYF
TGTGCCAGCAGCTTCTCGACAGGGGGTTGGGAGACCCAGTACTTC
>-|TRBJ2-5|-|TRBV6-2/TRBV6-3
CASSYYGGQETQYF
TGTGCCAGCAGTTATTACGGGGGCCAAGAGACCCAGTACTTC
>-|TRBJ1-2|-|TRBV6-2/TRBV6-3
CASSYGLGHTF
TGTGCCAGCAGTTACGGACTAGGGCACACCTTC
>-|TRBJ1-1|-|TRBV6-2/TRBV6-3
CASSYGAAAVYEAFF
TGTGCCAGCAGTTACGGAGCAGCGGCAGTCTACGAAGCTTTCTTT
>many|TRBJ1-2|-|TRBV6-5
CASSYGLRGGVDGYTF
TGTGCCAGCAGTTACGGACTCCGCGGCGGGGTCGATGGCTACACCTTC
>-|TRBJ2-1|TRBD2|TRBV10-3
CAPLSWAGGRSYNEQFF
TGTGCCCCCTTGTCTTGGGCGGGGGGTCGCTCCTACAATGAGCAGTTCTTC
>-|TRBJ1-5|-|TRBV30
CAWSVVDNNQPQHF
TGTGCCTGGAGTGTCGTGGACAACAATCAGCCCCAGCATTTT
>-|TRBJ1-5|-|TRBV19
CASSIGGRVNQPQHF
TGTGCCAGTAGTATAGGAGGCAGGGTCAATCAGCCCCAGCATTTT
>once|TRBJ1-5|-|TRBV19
CATTTVPFSNQPQHF
TGTGCCACCACGACAGTCCCTTTTAGCAATCAGCCCCAGCATTTT
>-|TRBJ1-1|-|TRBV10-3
CAISEGTANTEAFF
TGTGCCATCAGTGAGGGAACAGCGAACACTGAAGCTTTCTTT
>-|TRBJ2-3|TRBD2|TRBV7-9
CASSLERGLSADTQYF
TGTGCCAGCAGCTTAGAGCGGGGACTGTCGGCAGATACGCAGTATTTT
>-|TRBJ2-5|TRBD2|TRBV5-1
CASSLGSGGQETQYF
TGCGCCAGCAGCTTGGGGAGCGGGGGCCAAGAGACCCAGTACTTC
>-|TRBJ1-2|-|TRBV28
CASSLPPYFTYGYTF
TGTGCCAGCAGTTTACCCCCCTACTTCACTTATGGCTACACCTTC
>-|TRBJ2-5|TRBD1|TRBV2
CASSVDRGQETQYF
TGTGCCAGCAGTGTGGACAGGGGGCAAGAGACCCAGTACTTC
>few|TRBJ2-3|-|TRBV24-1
CATSERSSTDTQYF
TGTGCCACCAGTGAGCGGTCCAGCACAGATACGCAGTATTTT
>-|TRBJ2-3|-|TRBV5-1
CASSSRATDTQYF
TGCGCCAGCAGCTCCAGGGCCACAGATACGCAGTATTTT
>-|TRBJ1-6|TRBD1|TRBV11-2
CASSLVGGTGRNSPLHF
TGTGCCAGCAGCTTGGTGGGGGGGACAGGGCGGAATTCACCCCTCCACTTT
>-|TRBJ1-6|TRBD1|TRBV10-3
CATGQGNSPLHF
TGTGCCACCGGACAGGGTAATTCACCCCTCCACTTT
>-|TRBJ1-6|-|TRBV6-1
CASSERSPPLHF
TGTGCCAGCAGTGAAAGGAGCCCACCCCTCCACTTT
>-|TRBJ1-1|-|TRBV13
CASSLARVGTEAFF
TGTGCCAGCAGCTTAGCCAGGGTTGGCACTGAAGCTTTCTTT
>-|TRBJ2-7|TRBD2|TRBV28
CASCSGRAYEQYF
TGTGCCAGCTGTAGCGGGAGGGCCTACGAGCAGTACTTC
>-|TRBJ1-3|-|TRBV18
CASSTYDSENTIYF
TGTGCCAGCTCAACCTACGACAGTGAAAACACCATATATTTT
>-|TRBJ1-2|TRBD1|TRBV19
CASGQGAPDYGYTF
TGTGCCAGCGGACAGGGGGCGCCGGACTATGGCTACACCTTC
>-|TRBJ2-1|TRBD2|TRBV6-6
CASRGGKIADNEQFF
TGTGCCAGCAGGGGGGGGAAAATAGCGGACAATGAGCAGTTCTTC
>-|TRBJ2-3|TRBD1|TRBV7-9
CASSLVQGATDTQYF
TGTGCCAGCAGCTTAGTACAGGGGGCTACAGATACGCAGTATTTT
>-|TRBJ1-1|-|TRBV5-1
CASSLKGVDTEAFF
TGCGCCAGCAGCTTGAAAGGGGTGGACACTGAAGCTTTCTTT
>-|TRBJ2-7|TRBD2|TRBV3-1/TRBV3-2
CASSHTRRRGGTITYEQYF
TGTGCCAGCAGCCACACCCGGCGGCGGGGGGGCACCATAACCTACGAGCAGTACTTC
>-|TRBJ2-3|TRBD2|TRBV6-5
CASRLLAGATDTQYF
TGTGCCAGCAGACTACTAGCGGGGGCTACAGATACGCAGTATTTT
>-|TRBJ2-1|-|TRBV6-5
CASSYQTGFRPYEQFF
TGTGCCAGCAGTTACCAAACAGGTTTCCGTCCCTATGAGCAGTTCTTC
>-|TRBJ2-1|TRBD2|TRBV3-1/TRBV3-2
CASSQKGLAGEERFF
TGTGCCAGCAGCCAAAAGGGTCTAGCGGGAGAGGAGCGGTTCTTC
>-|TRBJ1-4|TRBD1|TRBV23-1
CASTPRQGTNEKLFF
TGCGCCAGCACCCCTCGACAGGGAACTAATGAAAAACTGTTTTTT
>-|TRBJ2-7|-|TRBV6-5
CASSVTDTYEQYF
TGTGCCAGCAGCGTGACAGACACCTACGAGCAGTACTTC
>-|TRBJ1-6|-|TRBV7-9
CASRSSRVTAPLHF
TGTGCCAGCAGATCCTCTAGAGTTACGGCACCCCTCCACTTT
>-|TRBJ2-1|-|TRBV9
CASSPGHYNEQFF
TGTGCCAGCAGCCCAGGGCACTACAATGAGCAGTTCTTC
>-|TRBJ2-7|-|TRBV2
CASSYRELNEQYF
TGTGCCAGCAGTTACAGGGAATTAAACGAGCAGTACTTC
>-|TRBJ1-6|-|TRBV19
CAGEKDNSPLHF
TGTGCCGGGGAGAAAGATAATTCACCCCTCCACTTT
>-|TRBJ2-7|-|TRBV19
CASSMALPYEQYF
TGTGCCAGTAGTATGGCCTTACCCTACGAGCAGTACTTC
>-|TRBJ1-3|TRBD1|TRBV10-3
CAVRGTAISGNTIYF
TGTGCCGTCCGAGGGACAGCCATCTCTGGAAACACCATATATTTT